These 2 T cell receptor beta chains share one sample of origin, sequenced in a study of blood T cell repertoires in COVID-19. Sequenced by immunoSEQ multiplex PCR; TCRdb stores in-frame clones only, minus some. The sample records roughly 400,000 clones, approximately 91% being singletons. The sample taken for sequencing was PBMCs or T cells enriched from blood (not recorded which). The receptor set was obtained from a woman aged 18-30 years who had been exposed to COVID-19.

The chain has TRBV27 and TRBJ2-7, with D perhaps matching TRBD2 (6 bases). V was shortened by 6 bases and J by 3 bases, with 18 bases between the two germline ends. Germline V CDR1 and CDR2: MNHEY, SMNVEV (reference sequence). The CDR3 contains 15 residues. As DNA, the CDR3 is TGTGCCAGCAGACTAATCGGGGGAGCTAACTACGAGCAGTACTTC. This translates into CASRLIGGANYEQYF.

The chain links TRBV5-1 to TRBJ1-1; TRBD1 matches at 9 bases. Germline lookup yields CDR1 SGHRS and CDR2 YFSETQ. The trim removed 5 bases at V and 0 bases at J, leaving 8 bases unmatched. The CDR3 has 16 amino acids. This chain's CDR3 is CASRPGTGSLNTEAFF. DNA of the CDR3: TGCGCCAGCAGACCCGGGACAGGGTCCTTGAACACTGAAGCTTTCTTT.